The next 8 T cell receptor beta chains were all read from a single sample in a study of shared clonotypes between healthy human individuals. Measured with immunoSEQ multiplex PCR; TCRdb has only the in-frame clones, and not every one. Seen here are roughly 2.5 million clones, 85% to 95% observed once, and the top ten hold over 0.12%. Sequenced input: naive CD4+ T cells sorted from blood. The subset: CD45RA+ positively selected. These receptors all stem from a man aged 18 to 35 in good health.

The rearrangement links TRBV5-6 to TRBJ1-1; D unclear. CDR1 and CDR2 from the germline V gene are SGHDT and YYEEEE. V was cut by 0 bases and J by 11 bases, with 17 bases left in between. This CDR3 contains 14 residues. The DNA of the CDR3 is TGTGCCAGCAGCTTGGCCTTCCCGGTAAACGGGGCTTTCTTT. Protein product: CASSLAFPVNGAFF.

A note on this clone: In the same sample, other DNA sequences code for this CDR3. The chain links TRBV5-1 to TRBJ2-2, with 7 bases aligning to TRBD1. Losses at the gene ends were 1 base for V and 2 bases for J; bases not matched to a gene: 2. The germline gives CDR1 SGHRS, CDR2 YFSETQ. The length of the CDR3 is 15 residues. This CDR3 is CASSLSGGNTGELFF. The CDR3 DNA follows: TGCGCCAGCAGCTTGTCAGGGGGTAACACCGGGGAGCTGTTTTTT.

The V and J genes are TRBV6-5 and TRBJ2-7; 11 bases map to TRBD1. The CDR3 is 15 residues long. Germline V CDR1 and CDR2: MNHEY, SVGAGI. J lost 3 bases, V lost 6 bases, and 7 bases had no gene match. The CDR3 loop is CASRKKGQGVYEQYF. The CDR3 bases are TGTGCCAGCAGAAAGAAGGGACAGGGGGTCTACGAGCAGTACTTC.

The CDR3 bases are TGCAGCGCCAAACTAATGGGGCTAGCTGAGCAGTACTTC. Translated: CSAKLMGLAEQYF. This chain links TRBV29-1 with TRBJ2-5; D possibly uses TRBD1 or TRBD2 (5 bases each). V shed 7 bases and J shed 11 bases, with 23 bases lying between them. Germline V gene lookup returns CDR1 SQVTM and CDR2 ANQGSEA. The CDR3 extends over 13 amino acids.

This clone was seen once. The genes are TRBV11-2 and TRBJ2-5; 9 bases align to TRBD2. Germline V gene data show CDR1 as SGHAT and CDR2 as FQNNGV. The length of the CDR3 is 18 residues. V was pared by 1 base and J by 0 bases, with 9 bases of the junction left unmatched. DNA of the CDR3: TGTGCCAGCAGCTTAGCGGGACTAGCAGAATGGTACCAAGAGACCCAGTACTTC. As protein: CASSLAGLAEWYQETQYF.

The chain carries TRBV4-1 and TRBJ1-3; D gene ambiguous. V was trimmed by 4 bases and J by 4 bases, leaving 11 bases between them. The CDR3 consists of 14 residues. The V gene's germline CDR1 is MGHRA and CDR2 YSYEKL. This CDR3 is CASSRNLGGNTIYF. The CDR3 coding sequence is TGCGCCAGCAGCCGGAACTTGGGGGGAAACACCATATATTTT.

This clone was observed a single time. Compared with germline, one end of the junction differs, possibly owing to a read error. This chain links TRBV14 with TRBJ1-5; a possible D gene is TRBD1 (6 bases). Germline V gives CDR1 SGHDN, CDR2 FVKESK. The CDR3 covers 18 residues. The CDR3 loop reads CARSLTGTHWLGNQPQHF. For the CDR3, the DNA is TGTGCCAGGAGCCTAACAGGGACACACTGGTTAGGAAATCAGCCCCAGCATTTT. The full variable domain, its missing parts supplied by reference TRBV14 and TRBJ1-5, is EAGVTQFPSHSVIEKGQTVTLRCDPISGHDNLYWYRRVMGKEIKFLLHFVKESKQDESGMPNNRFLAERTGGTYSTLKVQPAELEDSGVYFCARSLTGTHWLGNQPQHFGDGTRLSIL.

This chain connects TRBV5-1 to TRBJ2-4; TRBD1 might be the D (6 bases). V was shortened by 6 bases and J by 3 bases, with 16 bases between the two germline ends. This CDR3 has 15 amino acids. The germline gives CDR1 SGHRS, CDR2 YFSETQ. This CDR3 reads CASILLGGGKNIQYF. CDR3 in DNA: TGCGCCAGCATCCTGCTAGGGGGTGGCAAAAACATTCAGTACTTC. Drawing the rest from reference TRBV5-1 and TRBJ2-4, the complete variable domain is KAGVTQTPRYLIKTRGQQVTLSCSPISGHRSVSWYQQTPGQGLQFLFEYFSETQRNKGNFPGRFSGRQFSNSRSEMNVSTLELGDSALYLCASILLGGGKNIQYFGAGTRLSVL.